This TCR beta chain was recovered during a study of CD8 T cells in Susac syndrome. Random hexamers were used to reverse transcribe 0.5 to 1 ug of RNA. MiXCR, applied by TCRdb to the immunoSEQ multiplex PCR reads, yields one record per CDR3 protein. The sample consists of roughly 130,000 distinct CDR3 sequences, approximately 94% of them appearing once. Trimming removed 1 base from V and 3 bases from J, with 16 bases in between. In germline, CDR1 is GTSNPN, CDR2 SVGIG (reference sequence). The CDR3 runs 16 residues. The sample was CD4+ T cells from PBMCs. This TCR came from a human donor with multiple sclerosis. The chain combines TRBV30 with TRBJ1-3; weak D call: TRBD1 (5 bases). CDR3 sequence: CAWSGLGAGSGNTIYF. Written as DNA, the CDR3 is TGTGCCTGGAGTGGCTTAGGGGCGGGCAGTGGAAACACCATATATTTT.